This T cell receptor beta chain derives from a study of blood T cell repertoires in COVID-19. Whole-study context: Sites across the United States, Italy and Spain contributed samples from acute and convalescent COVID-19. In each case, the material was cDNA or gDNA derived from T cells, B-cell-depleted T cells, or PBMCs.

The ends lost 6 bases at V and 7 bases at J; junction bases unmatched: 9. This CDR3 comprises 15 residues. The germline gives CDR1 SGHNT, CDR2 YENEEA. Only in-frame clones appear in the TCRdb table, and some are missing; sequencing was by immunoSEQ multiplex PCR. The sample shows approximately 300,000 clones, around 88% of them seen only once. The chain has TRBV11-3 and TRBJ2-1, with TRBD1 matching 10 bases. This clonotype originated in a man between 25 and 39 years old with acute or convalescent COVID-19. Material for sequencing was peripheral blood. In DNA, the CDR3 is TGTGCCAGCAGTTTTGGACAGGGGGTTCGAAATGAGCAGTTCTTC. This gives the protein CASSFGQGVRNEQFF.